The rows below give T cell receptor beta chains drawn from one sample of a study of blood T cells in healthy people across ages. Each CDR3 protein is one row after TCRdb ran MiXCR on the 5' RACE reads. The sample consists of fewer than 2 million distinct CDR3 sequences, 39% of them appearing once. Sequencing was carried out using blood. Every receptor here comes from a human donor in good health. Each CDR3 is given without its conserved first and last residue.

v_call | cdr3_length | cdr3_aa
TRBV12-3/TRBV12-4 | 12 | TSNPGGLYNEQF
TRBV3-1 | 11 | ASSQSVGWEQF
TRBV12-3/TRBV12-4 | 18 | ASSLVGGGTDLTPPDTQY
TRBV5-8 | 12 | ASSSPDSYTEAF
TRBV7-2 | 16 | ASSFAWTSGSSYNEQF
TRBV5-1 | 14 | ASSRDRDQGTYEQY
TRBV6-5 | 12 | ASSYGADTYEQY
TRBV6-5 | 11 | ASSRHAPNIQY
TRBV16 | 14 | ASSQPDRGYTDTQY
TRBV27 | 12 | ASSYGQGGQPQH
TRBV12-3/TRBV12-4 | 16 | AGSLAPVPGGAGETQY
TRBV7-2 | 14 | ASSFEGLAGKIEQY
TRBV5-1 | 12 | ASSIRQGNNEQF
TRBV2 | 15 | ASIPRGEGQGSHEQY
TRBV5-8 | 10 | ASSPGLVGHT
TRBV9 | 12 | ASSVVEGIGGYT
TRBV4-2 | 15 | ASSQPRSGDLGQPQH
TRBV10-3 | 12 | ATCPGAQTGELF
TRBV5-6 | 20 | ASSFVSGGPGTDFVAKNIQY
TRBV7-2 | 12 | ASSPLVLVETQY
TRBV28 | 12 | ASSKPGQLYEQY
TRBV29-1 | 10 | SVNRGSETQF
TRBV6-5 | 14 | ASSNLINNWGTEAF
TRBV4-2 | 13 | ASSQVGQTNTEAF
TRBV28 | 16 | ASSSVGFRDRGFRRQY
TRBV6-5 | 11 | ASRISANTEAF